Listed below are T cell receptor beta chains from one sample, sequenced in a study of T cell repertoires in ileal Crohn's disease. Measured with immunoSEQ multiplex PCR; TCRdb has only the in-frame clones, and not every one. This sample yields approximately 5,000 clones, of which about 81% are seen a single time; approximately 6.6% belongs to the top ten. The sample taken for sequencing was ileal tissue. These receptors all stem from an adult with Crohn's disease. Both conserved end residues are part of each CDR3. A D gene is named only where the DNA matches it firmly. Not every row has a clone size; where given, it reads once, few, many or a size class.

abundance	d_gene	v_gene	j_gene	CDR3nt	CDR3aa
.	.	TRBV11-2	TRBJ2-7	TGTGCCAGCAGTCTTACCTACGAGCAGTACTTC	CASSLTYEQYF
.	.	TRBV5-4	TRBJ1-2	TGTGCCAGCAGCTCATACGGGACACCGTATGGCTACACCTTC	CASSSYGTPYGYTF
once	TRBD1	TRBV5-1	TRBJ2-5	TGCGCCAGCAGCTCGCTCCGGGACAGGCAAGAGACCCAGTACTTC	CASSSLRDRQETQYF
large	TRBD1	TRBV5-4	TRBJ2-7	TGTGCCAGCAGCTCTGGACAGGGGGCGCAAAGATGGCAGTACTTC	CASSSGQGAQRWQYF
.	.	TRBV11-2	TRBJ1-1	TGTGCCAGCAGCTCGCGACGGGACACTGAAGCTTTCTTT	CASSSRRDTEAFF
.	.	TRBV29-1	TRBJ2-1	TGCAGCGCTCGCGGGACCTCCTACAATGAGCAGTTCTTC	CSARGTSYNEQFF
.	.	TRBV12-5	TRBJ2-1	TGTGCTAGTGGGGTGGGGGGGGCGCACAATGAGCAGTTCTTC	CASGVGGAHNEQFF
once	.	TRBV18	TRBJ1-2	TGTGCCAGCTCGCCCTCGGCGGTCGATGGCTACACCTTC	CASSPSAVDGYTF
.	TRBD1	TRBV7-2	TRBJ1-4	TGTGCCAGCAGCTTAAACAGGGGGAATGAAAAACTGTTTTTT	CASSLNRGNEKLFF
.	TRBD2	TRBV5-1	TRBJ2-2	TGCGCCAGCAGCGATCGCGGGGGGTGGAACACCGGGGAGCTGTTTTTT	CASSDRGGWNTGELFF
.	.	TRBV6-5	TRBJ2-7	TGTGCCAGCAGTTATCTCTACTTC	CASSYLYF
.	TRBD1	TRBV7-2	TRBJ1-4	TGTGCCAGCAGCGCCGGGACAGTACTTAATGAAAAACTGTTTTTT	CASSAGTVLNEKLFF
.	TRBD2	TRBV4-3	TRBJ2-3	TGCGCCAGCAGCCAAGGAGGCAGCGGGGGGCCGGGGGATACGCAGTATTTT	CASSQGGSGGPGDTQYF
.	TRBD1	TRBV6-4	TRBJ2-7	TGTGCCAGCAGTGCGACAGGGGCGGGGGAGCAGTACTTC	CASSATGAGEQYF
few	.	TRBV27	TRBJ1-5	TGTGCCAGCAGTTTACTGGCCTCGGGAGGCAATCAGCCCCAGCATTTT	CASSLLASGGNQPQHF
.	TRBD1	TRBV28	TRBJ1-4	TGTGCCAGCAGTACGACAGGGGCTAATGAAAAACTGTTTTTT	CASSTTGANEKLFF
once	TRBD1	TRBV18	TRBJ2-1	TGTGCCAGCTCACGACAGGGGACCTACAATGAGCAGTTCTTC	CASSRQGTYNEQFF
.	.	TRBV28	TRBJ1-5	TGTGCCAGCGCTAAGGTTTGGGGGGGCGCCGACAATCAGCCCCAGCATTTT	CASAKVWGGADNQPQHF
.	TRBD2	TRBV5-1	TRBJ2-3	TGCGCCAGCAGCACCGGACTAGCGGGCCGCACAGATACGCAGTATTTT	CASSTGLAGRTDTQYF
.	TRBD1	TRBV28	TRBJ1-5	TGTGCCAGCAGTTTCCGGACAGGGGGAAGCAATCAGCCCCAGCATTTT	CASSFRTGGSNQPQHF